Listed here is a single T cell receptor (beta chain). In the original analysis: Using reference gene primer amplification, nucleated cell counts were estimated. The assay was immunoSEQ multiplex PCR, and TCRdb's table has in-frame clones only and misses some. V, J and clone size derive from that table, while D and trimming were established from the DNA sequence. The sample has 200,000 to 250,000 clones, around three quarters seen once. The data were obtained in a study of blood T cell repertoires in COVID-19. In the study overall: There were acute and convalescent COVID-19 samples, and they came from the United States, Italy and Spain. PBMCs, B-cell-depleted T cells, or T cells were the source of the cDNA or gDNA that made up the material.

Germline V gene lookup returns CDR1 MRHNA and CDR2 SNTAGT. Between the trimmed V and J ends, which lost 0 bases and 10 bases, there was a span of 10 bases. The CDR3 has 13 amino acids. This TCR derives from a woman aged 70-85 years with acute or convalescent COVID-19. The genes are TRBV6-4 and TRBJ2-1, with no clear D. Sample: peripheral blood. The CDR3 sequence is CASSDSSLEEQFF. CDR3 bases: TGTGCCAGCAGTGACTCGAGTTTGGAGGAGCAGTTCTTC.